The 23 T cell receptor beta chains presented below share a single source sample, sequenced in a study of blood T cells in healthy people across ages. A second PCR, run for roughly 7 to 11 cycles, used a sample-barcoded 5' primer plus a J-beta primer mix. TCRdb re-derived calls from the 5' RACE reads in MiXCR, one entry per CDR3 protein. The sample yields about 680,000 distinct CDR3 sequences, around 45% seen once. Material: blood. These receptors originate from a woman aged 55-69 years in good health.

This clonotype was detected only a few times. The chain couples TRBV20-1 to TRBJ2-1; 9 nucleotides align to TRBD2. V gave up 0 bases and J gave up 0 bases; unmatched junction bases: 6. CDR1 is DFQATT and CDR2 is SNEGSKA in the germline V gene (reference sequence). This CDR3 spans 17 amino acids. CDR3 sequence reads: CSARDRSGRPSYNEQFF. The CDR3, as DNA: TGCAGTGCTAGAGACCGTAGCGGGAGACCCTCCTACAATGAGCAGTTCTTC.

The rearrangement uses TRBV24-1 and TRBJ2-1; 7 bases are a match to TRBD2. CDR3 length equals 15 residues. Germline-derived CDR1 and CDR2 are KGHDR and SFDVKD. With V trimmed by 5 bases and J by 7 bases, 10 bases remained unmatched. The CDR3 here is CATSGSSGSVNEQFF. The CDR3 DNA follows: TGTGCCACCAGTGGGTCTAGCGGTTCGGTGAATGAGCAGTTCTTC.

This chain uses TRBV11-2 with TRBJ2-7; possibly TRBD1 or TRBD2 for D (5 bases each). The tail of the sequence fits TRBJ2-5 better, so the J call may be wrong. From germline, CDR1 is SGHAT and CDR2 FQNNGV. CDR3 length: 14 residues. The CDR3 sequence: CASSLDSWGETQYF. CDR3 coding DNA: TGTGCCAGCAGCTTAGATAGTTGGGGGGAGACCCAGTACTTC.

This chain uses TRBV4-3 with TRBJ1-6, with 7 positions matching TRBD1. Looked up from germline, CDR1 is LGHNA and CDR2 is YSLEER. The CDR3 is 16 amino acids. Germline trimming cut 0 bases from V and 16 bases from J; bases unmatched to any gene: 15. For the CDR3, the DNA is TGCGCCAGCAGCCAAGAAGATTTAAGGAAGGGGGCACGGCTCCACTTT. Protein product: CASSQEDLRKGARLHF.

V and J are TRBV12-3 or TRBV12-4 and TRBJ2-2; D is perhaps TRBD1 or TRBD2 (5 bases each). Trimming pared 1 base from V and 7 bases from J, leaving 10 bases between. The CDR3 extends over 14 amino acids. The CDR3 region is CASSLGGSGGELFF. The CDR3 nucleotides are TGTGCCAGCAGTTTAGGGGGGAGTGGCGGGGAGCTGTTTTTT.

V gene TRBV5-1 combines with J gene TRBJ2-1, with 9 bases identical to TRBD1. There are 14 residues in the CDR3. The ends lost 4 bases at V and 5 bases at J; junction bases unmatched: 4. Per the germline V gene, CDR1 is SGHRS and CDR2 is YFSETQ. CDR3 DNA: TGCGCCAGCAGCCGACAGGGGGGGAACAATGAGCAGTTCTTC. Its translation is CASSRQGGNNEQFF.

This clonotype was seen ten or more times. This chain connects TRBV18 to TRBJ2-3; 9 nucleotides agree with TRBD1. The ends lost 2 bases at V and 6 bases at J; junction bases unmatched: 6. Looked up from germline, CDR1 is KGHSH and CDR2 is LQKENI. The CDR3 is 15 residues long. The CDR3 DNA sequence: TGTGCCAGCTCACCAAGGGACAGGGTCGCGGATACGCAGTATTTT. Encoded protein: CASSPRDRVADTQYF.

The CDR3 region has the DNA TGTGCCAGCACCGCCAGGGAATCTTGGACTGAAGCTTTCTTT. Protein sequence: CASTARESWTEAFF. The chain recombines TRBV28 with TRBJ1-1, with TRBD1 as a possible D gene (5 bases). There are 14 residues in the CDR3. Deletions cut 7 bases from V and 5 bases from J, with 17 bases between. In germline, CDR1 is MDHEN, CDR2 SYDVKM.

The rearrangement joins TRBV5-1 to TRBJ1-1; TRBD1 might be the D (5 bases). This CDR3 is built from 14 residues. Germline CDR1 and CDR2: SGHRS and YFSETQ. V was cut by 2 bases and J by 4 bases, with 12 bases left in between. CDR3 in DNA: TGCGCCAGCAGCTTAAACAGGCCTAGCACTGAAGCTTTCTTT. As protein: CASSLNRPSTEAFF.

CDR3 bases: TGTGCCAGCACCTCGGACAGGGCCGGCTCCTACGAGCAGTACTTC. Translated, it gives CASTSDRAGSYEQYF. The chain couples TRBV2 to TRBJ2-7; 8 nucleotides agree with TRBD1. Germline V gene data show CDR1 as SNHLY and CDR2 as FYNNEI. Unmatched junction bases numbered 8, after V lost 7 bases and J lost 0 bases. The CDR3 has 15 residues.

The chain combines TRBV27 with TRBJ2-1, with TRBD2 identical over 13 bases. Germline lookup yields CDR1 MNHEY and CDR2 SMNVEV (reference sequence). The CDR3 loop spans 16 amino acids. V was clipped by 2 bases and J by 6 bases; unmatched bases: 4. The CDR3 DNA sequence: TGTGCCAGCAGTTTACGAACTAGCGGGAGGGTCAATGAGCAGTTCTTC. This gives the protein CASSLRTSGRVNEQFF.

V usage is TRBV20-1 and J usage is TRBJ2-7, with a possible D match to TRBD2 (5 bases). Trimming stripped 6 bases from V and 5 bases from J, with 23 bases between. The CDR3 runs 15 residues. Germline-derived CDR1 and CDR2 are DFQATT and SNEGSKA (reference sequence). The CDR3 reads CSARTLLEKRNEQYF. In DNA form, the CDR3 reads TGCAGTGCCCGCACTTTACTAGAGAAAAGAAACGAGCAGTACTTC.

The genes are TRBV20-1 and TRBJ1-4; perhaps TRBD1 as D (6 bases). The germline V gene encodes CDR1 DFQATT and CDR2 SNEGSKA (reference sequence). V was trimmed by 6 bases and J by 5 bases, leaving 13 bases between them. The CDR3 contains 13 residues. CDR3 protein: CSARQDLNEKLFF. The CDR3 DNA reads TGCAGTGCCAGACAGGACTTAAATGAAAAACTGTTTTTT.

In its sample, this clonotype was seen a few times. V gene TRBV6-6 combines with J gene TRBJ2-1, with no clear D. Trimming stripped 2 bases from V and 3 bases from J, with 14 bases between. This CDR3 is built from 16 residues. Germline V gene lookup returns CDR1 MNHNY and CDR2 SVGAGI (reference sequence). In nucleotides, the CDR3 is TGTGCCAGCAGTTACCGAGCCGGCCGGATCTACAATGAGCAGTTCTTC. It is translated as CASSYRAGRIYNEQFF.

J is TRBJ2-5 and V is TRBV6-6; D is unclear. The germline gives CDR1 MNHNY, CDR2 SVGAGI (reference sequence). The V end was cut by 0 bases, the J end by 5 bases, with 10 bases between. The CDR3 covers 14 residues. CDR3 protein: CASSYSRTTETQYF. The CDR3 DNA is TGTGCCAGCAGTTACTCACGGACGACGGAGACCCAGTACTTC.

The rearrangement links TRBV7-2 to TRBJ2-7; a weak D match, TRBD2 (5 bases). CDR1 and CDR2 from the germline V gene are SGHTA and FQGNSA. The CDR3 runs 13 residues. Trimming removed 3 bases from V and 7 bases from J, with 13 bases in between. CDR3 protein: CASSFWPTGEQYF. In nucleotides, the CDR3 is TGTGCCAGCAGCTTTTGGCCAACGGGAGAGCAGTACTTC.

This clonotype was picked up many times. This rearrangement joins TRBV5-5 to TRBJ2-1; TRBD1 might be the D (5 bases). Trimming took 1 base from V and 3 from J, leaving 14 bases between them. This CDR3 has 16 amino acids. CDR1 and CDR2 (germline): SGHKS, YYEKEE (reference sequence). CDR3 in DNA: TGTGCCAGCAGCTTGCTTGGGGCAGGAAGCTACAATGAGCAGTTCTTC. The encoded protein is CASSLLGAGSYNEQFF.

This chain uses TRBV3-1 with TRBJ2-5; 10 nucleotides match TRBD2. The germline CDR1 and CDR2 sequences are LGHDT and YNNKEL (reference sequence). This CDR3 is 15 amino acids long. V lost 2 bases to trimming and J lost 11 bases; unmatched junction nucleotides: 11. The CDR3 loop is CASSQSLAGVGEQYF. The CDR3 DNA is TGTGCCAGCAGCCAATCCCTAGCGGGAGTAGGAGAGCAGTACTTC.

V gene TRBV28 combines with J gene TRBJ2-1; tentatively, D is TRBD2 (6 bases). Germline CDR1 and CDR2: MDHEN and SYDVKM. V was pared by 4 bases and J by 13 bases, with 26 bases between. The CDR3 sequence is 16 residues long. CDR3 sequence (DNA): TGTGCCAGCAGTTCCTCCAGGCGGGGCCTTAGGGAGACCCAGTTCTTC. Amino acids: CASSSSRRGLRETQFF.

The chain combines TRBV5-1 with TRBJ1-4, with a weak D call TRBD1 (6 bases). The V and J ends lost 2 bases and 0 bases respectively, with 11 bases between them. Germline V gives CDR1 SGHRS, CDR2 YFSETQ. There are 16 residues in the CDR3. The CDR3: CASSLGQPATNEKLFF. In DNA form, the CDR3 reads TGCGCCAGCAGCTTAGGACAGCCAGCAACTAATGAAAAACTGTTTTTT.

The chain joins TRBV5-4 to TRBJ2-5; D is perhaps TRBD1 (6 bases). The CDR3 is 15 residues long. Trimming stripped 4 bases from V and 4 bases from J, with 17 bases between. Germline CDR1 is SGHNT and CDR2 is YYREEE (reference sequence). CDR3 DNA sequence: TGTGCCAGCAGCGCAGGGGTTGGGTTTACAGAGACCCAGTACTTC. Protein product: CASSAGVGFTETQYF.

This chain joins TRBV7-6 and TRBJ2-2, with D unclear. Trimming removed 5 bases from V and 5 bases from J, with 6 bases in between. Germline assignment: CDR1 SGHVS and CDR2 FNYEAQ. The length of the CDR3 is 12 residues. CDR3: CASSPLTGELFF. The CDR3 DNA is TGTGCCAGCAGCCCACTAACCGGGGAGCTGTTTTTT.

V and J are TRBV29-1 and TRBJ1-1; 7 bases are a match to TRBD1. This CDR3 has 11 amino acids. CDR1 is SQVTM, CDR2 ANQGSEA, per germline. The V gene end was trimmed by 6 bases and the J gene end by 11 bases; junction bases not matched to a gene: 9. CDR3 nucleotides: TGCAGCGTGGTTGCGACAGGGTTTGCTTTCTTT. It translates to CSVVATGFAFF.